These 11 T cell receptor beta chains share one sample of origin, sequenced in a study of T cells in Graves' hyperthyroidism and ophthalmopathy. TCR beta CDR3 region amplification was performed from RNA transcripts. In the first-round RT-PCR of the TCR CDR3, the HTBI primer set was used. TCRdb itself ran the multiplex PCR reads through MiXCR, one entry per CDR3 protein. Among 750,000 to 900,000 distinct CDR3 sequences listed, more than 30% were seen once. The sample comprised blood. All receptors derive from a man aged 18 to 30 with Graves' hyperthyroidism.

The J gene is TRBJ1-4, the V gene TRBV11-2; a weak D match, TRBD1 (5 bases). This CDR3 spans 14 amino acids. The V gene lost 3 bases and the J gene lost 8 bases, with 13 bases spanning the gap. Germline V CDR1 and CDR2: SGHAT, FQNNGV. CDR3 residues: CASSFVSGGEKLFF. The CDR3 DNA sequence: TGTGCCAGCAGCTTCGTCTCCGGGGGGGAAAAACTGTTTTTT.

The count of this clonotype is one. The rearrangement links TRBV6-6 to TRBJ2-2; D not resolved. From germline, CDR1 is MNHNY and CDR2 SVGAGI (reference sequence). The CDR3 loop spans 15 amino acids. The germline V and J ends were trimmed by 0 bases and 1 base, with 6 bases remaining between them. CDR3 loop: CASSYSVENTGELFF. The CDR3, as DNA: TGTGCCAGCAGTTACTCGGTGGAGAACACCGGGGAGCTGTTTTTT.

This clonotype was seen ten or more times. This rearrangement joins TRBV20-1 to TRBJ1-1; TRBD1 might be the D (6 bases). Germline CDR1 is DFQATT and CDR2 is SNEGSKA (reference sequence). CDR3 length: 13 amino acids. The ends were cut back, 6 bases at V and 4 bases at J, with 15 bases in the middle. CDR3 sequence reads: CSASGQLGTEAFF. As DNA, the CDR3 is TGCAGTGCCTCGGGACAACTGGGCACTGAAGCTTTCTTT.

A word on this clonotype: At one of its ends the junction is not consistent with the germline gene, which may arise from a read error. This rearrangement joins TRBV2 to TRBJ1-2; 7 positions match TRBD1. Germline V gene data show CDR1 as SNHLY and CDR2 as FYNNEI. This CDR3 comprises 13 residues. The DNA of the CDR3 is TGTGCCAGCTCGAGACAGGGCCGCTATCGCTACACCTTC. This translates into CASSRQGRYRYTF.

The V and J genes are TRBV3-1 and TRBJ2-2; D not resolved. This CDR3 is built from 12 residues. V was pared by 0 bases and J by 6 bases, with 2 bases between. From germline, CDR1 is LGHDT and CDR2 YNNKEL (reference sequence). The CDR3 loop is CASSQEPGELFF. Here the CDR3 DNA reads TGTGCCAGCAGCCAAGAACCCGGGGAGCTGTTTTTT.

In this sample, this clonotype turned up once. Possible read error: a much larger clone is one base away. The rearrangement links TRBV29-1 to TRBJ1-5; TRBD1 might be the D (6 bases). Trimming removed 4 bases from V and 9 bases from J, with 13 bases in between. Germline CDR1 reads SQVTM; CDR2 reads ANQGSEA. The CDR3 has 12 residues. The CDR3 reads CSVGGGSRPQHF. The CDR3 nucleotides are TGCAGCGTTGGGGGGGGCAGTCGGCCCCAGCATTTT.

There are many counts of this clonotype. This chain connects TRBV20-1 to TRBJ2-5; 7 nucleotides line up with TRBD1. V shed 3 bases, J shed 7 bases, and the junction held 5 bases outside the gene matches. Looked up from germline, CDR1 is DFQATT and CDR2 is SNEGSKA (reference sequence). CDR3 size: 12 residues. In DNA, the CDR3 is TGCAGTGCTAGCAGACAGGGCGGGACCCAGTACTTC. It yields the protein CSASRQGGTQYF.

The V call is TRBV5-4, the J call TRBJ1-6; 7 bases are shared with TRBD1. CDR3 length equals 13 residues. The V gene's germline CDR1 is SGHNT and CDR2 YYREEE (reference sequence). V was clipped by 7 bases and J by 9 bases; unmatched bases: 7. Written as DNA, the CDR3 is TGTGCCAGCCGTCGGGACAGTGGTTCACCCCTCCACTTT. It encodes CASRRDSGSPLHF.

At least ten counts were recorded for this clonotype. This chain links TRBV14 with TRBJ1-2, with 7 positions matching TRBD1. With 6 bases clipped from V and 8 bases from J, the junction kept 9 bases outside the gene matches. This CDR3 region has 13 residues. Germline values: CDR1 SGHDN, CDR2 FVKESK. Here the CDR3 reads CASSLYRGEGYTF. For the CDR3, the DNA is TGTGCCAGCAGTCTTTACAGGGGAGAAGGCTACACCTTC. The entire variable domain, with the rest obtained from reference TRBV14 and TRBJ1-2, is as follows: EAGVTQFPSHSVIEKGQTVTLRCDPISGHDNLYWYRRVMGKEIKFLLHFVKESKQDESGMPNNRFLAERTGGTYSTLKVQPAELEDSGVYFCASSLYRGEGYTFGSGTRLTVV.

The chain couples TRBV19 to TRBJ2-2, with a tentative D call TRBD2 (6 bases). CDR3 size: 15 residues. The V and J ends lost 5 bases and 7 bases respectively, with 17 bases between them. Germline V gene data show CDR1 as LNHDA and CDR2 as SQIVND (reference sequence). Here the CDR3 DNA reads TGTGCCAGTAGTTCCAACAGTTTTAGCGGCGGGGAGCTGTTTTTT. Translating it yields CASSSNSFSGGELFF.

This clonotype was recorded a few times. The chain combines TRBV5-1 with TRBJ1-6; D perhaps matches TRBD1 (5 bases). Germline-derived CDR1 and CDR2 are SGHRS and YFSETQ. This CDR3 spans 12 amino acids. The V gene lost 7 bases and the J gene lost 7 bases, with 9 bases spanning the gap. The CDR3 DNA follows: TGCGCCAGCGGGACGGAGAATTCACCCCTCCACTTT. It specifies CASGTENSPLHF.